This TCR beta chain was observed in a study of siplizumab effects on memory and regulatory T cells. TCR templates numbering roughly 94,000 were assayed per sample. The data were produced by immunoSEQ multiplex PCR, yet TCRdb's version contains in-frame clones alone and is incomplete. There are about 100,000 clones in the sample; 85% to 95% occur only once, and around 12% lies in the top ten. Trimming shortened V by 4 bases and J by 11 bases, and 12 bases separated the two germline ends. From germline, CDR1 is LNHNV and CDR2 YYDKDF (reference sequence). This CDR3 comprises 12 residues. Findings and limits, study-wide: Roughly 80-96% of proliferating CD4+ or CD8+ clones defied assignment to a naive or memory phenotype. The study found that siplizumab significantly reduced alloreactive sequences traceable to unstimulated CD4+ memory cells.

The count of this clone is one. Its target is not known. The sample was non-Treg CD4+ T cells sorted from blood. The sequence was collected from a human donor in good health. The rearrangement links TRBV15 to TRBJ2-1, with D possibly being TRBD2 (5 bases). The CDR3 region has the DNA TGTGCCACCAGCAAACTAGGTAGCAAGCAGTTCTTC. Its translation: CATSKLGSKQFF.